This TCR beta chain was captured in a study of cytomegalovirus exposure and HLA in healthy donors. Notes on the study in general: The productive fraction for most TCR beta V segments was about 90% or about 30% in an earlier analysis. Being indistinguishable, some V segments were excluded, TRBV6-2 and TRBV6-3 among them. Another analysis was done later, and it associated around 15,000 TCR beta sequences with HLA alleles at 0.05 false discovery rate.

The PCR employed 60 Vbeta primers together with 13 Jbeta primers. Sequencing was performed with immunoSEQ multiplex PCR; in TCRdb, only in-frame clones are kept and a portion is missing. The sample consists of about 190,000 clones, roughly 77% of them appearing once. CDR1 and CDR2 (germline): MNHEY, SMNVEV (reference sequence). The V and J ends lost 10 bases and 1 base respectively, with 13 bases between them. The CDR3 totals 13 residues. To note about this clone: Antigen: not known.

What was sequenced was PBMCs. This clonotype was obtained from a woman aged 25-40 years in good health and CMV-seropositive. The rearrangement links TRBV27 to TRBJ1-1; no reliable D call. Here the CDR3 reads CATSIERNTEAFF. Written as DNA, the CDR3 is TGTGCCACTTCTATTGAAAGGAACACTGAAGCTTTCTTT.